This T cell receptor (beta chain) was retrieved from a study of graft-versus-host responses after intestinal transplantation. Study-level information: All recipients were given anti-thymocyte globulin induction, and tacrolimus and steroids were then administered for around three years.

From germline, CDR1 is MNHEY and CDR2 SVGAGI. Deletions cut 0 bases from V and 1 base from J, with 9 bases between. The length of the CDR3 is 15 residues. TCRdb's copy holds only in-frame clones and misses some; the assay was immunoSEQ multiplex PCR. The table records about 7,400 clones, roughly a third of them present only once. With around 200,000 irradiated, violet-dye-labeled stimulator cells, around 200,000 CFSE-labeled responder cells were plated. General study results and limits: Circulating GvH clone levels at their peak were associated with HvG declines (early post-transplant). Subjects displaying graft-donor T cell macrochimerism possessed elevated graft-versus-host to host-versus-graft clonal ratios inside allografts. GvH clones were found in recipient marrow; some appeared first in ileum or blood.

Specimen: alloreactive CD8+ T cells from a mixed lymphocyte reaction culture, collected before transplantation. Subset denoted: CFSE-low proliferating T cells sorted from approximately six-day pre-transplant mixed lymphocyte reaction (GvH or HvG direction). This receptor was taken from a human patient who was an organ donor for intestinal transplantation. The rearrangement links TRBV6-5 to TRBJ1-1; D call uncertain. The CDR3 nucleotides are TGTGCCAGCAGTTACTCGGGTCGACAGAACACTGAAGCTTTCTTT. Translated, it gives CASSYSGRQNTEAFF.